Each of the 21 T cell receptor beta chains below was sequenced from the same sample in a study of neurological immune-mediated disorders. TCRdb re-analysed the 5' RACE reads in MiXCR, keeping a single row per CDR3 protein. The sample has about 66,000 distinct CDR3 sequences, less than 4% seen once. Sequencing input: PBMCs. The receptors originated from a man aged 25 to 40 with multiple sclerosis.

This clonotype was counted between two and nine times. A much larger clonotype is one base distant, so this may be a read error. The chain uses TRBV9 and TRBJ2-3, with D unresolved. The CDR3 spans 12 residues. V lost 4 bases and J 5 bases, leaving 8 bases between the germline ends. From germline, CDR1 is SGDLS and CDR2 YYNGEE. The CDR3 here is CASSTRLDTQYF. CDR3 sequence (DNA): TGTGCCAGCAGCACCCGACTAGATACGCAGTATTTT. The full variable domain, in which reference TRBV9 and TRBJ2-3 provide the parts outside the CDR3, is DSGVTQTPKHLITATGQRVTLRCSPRSGDLSVYWYQQSLDQGLQFLIQYYNGEERAKGNILERFSAQQFPDLHSELNLSSLELGDSALYFCASSTRLDTQYFGPGTRLTVL.

Ten or more counts support this clonotype. J is TRBJ1-1 and V is TRBV12-3 or TRBV12-4, with unresolved D. The V end was cut by 6 bases, the J end by 0 bases, with 8 bases between. This CDR3 is 13 amino acids long. CDR3 in DNA: TGTGCCAGCAGCACCAGTTTGAACACTGAAGCTTTCTTT. The encoded protein is CASSTSLNTEAFF.

This clonotype showed up many times. The chain couples TRBV5-1 to TRBJ2-1, with 8 bases that match TRBD2. The CDR3 totals 16 residues. In germline, CDR1 is SGHRS, CDR2 YFSETQ. V lost 2 bases and J lost 1; bases outside the gene matches: 5. The CDR3 sequence is CASSLGGGSSYNEQFF. CDR3 coding DNA: TGCGCCAGCAGCTTAGGCGGGGGGAGTTCCTACAATGAGCAGTTCTTC.

This clonotype was found many times. The rearrangement uses TRBV2 and TRBJ1-5; 8 bases are shared with TRBD1. CDR1 and CDR2 from the germline V gene are SNHLY and FYNNEI. V gave up 2 bases and J gave up 3 bases; unmatched junction bases: 6. The CDR3 is 16 amino acids. CDR3 in amino acids: CASSEKDRVTNQPQHF. CDR3 DNA: TGTGCCAGCAGTGAAAAGGACAGGGTAACCAATCAGCCCCAGCATTTT.

This clonotype was counted a few times. The chain combines TRBV27 with TRBJ2-7; 12 bases agree with TRBD1. Losses at the gene ends were 6 bases for V and 2 bases for J; bases not matched to a gene: 20. Germline V CDR1 and CDR2: MNHEY, SMNVEV (reference sequence). The CDR3 runs 20 residues. The chain's CDR3 is CASSFRPGTGGSHRPYEQYF. CDR3 DNA: TGTGCCAGCAGCTTCCGCCCCGGGACAGGGGGCTCTCATAGGCCCTACGAGCAGTACTTC.

This clonotype was seen ten or more times. The V and J genes are TRBV2 and TRBJ1-1; no clear D gene. Germline V gives CDR1 SNHLY, CDR2 FYNNEI. Trimming removed 3 bases from V and 11 bases from J, with 19 bases in between. The CDR3 consists of 14 residues. CDR3 region: CASSDGPLTSVAFF. Here the CDR3 DNA reads TGTGCCAGCAGTGACGGGCCGTTAACCTCGGTGGCTTTCTTT.

This clonotype was counted at least ten times. The chain uses TRBV14 and TRBJ2-7; 8 bases are shared with TRBD2. Germline V lookup: CDR1 SGHDN, CDR2 FVKESK. Unmatched junction bases numbered 11, after V lost 1 base and J lost 3 bases. The CDR3 runs to 17 residues. The DNA of the CDR3 is TGTGCCAGCAGCCAAGGCGTTATGAGCGGGGGAGACTACGAGCAGTACTTC. It specifies CASSQGVMSGGDYEQYF.

This clonotype was counted ten times or more. The rearrangement links TRBV7-9 to TRBJ2-7; D is undetermined. Trimming removed 7 bases from V and 5 bases from J, with 12 bases in between. CDR1 is SEHNR and CDR2 is FQNEAQ in the germline V gene (reference sequence). This CDR3 region has 12 residues. The chain's CDR3 is CASTPTGNEQYF. The CDR3 nucleotides read TGTGCCAGCACCCCGACTGGGAACGAGCAGTACTTC.

A remark on this clonotype: A clone one base away is much larger, so this may be a read error. The V call is TRBV29-1, the J call TRBJ1-1, with D maybe TRBD1 (5 bases). This CDR3 comprises 13 residues. V lost 6 bases, J lost 2 bases, and 13 bases lay in between. Germline CDR1 and CDR2: SQVTM and ANQGSEA. The CDR3 DNA reads as TGCAGCGTCGTGGGGCACATAAACACTGAAGCTTTCTTT. This sequence encodes CSVVGHINTEAFF.

At least ten counts were recorded for this clonotype. The V call is TRBV5-1, the J call TRBJ2-7; tentatively, D is TRBD1 or TRBD2 (5 bases each). Per the germline V gene, CDR1 is SGHRS and CDR2 is YFSETQ. V was cut by 0 bases and J by 5 bases, with 18 bases left in between. This CDR3 has 16 amino acids. As DNA, the CDR3 is TGCGCCAGCAGCTTGGAAGGACACGGGGTAGTAAACGAGCAGTACTTC. This codes for CASSLEGHGVVNEQYF.

This clonotype was counted at least ten times. This rearrangement joins TRBV27 to TRBJ1-5; no reliable D call. The V gene lost 3 bases and the J gene lost 1 base, with 10 bases spanning the gap. This CDR3 is built from 15 residues. Per germline, CDR1 MNHEY and CDR2 SMNVEV (reference sequence). This chain's CDR3 is CASSFSPGSNQPQHF. CDR3 bases: TGTGCCAGCAGTTTTTCTCCTGGCAGCAATCAGCCCCAGCATTTT.

The genes are TRBV20-1 and TRBJ2-7; TRBD2 agrees at 7 bases. Germline CDR1 DFQATT, CDR2 SNEGSKA (reference sequence). This CDR3 has 13 amino acids. Trimming removed 5 bases from V and 3 bases from J; junction bases left unmatched: 7. DNA for the CDR3: TGCAGTGCTGTTGAGCGGGGTTACTACGAGCAGTACTTC. This codes for CSAVERGYYEQYF.

This clonotype has at least ten counts. The genes are TRBV4-1 and TRBJ2-3; 16 bases map to TRBD2. In germline, CDR1 is MGHRA, CDR2 YSYEKL. The CDR3 runs to 19 residues. Trimming took 8 bases from V and 0 from J; bases not matched to a gene: 11. CDR3 in amino acids: CASGRLGLAGGPSTDTQYF. CDR3 DNA: TGCGCCAGCGGCCGCCTGGGACTAGCGGGGGGGCCTAGCACAGATACGCAGTATTTT.

Notes on this clonotype: At one end the junction does not follow the germline gene, possibly because of a read error. This chain links TRBV7-6 with TRBJ1-5; D is possibly TRBD1 (5 bases). Germline lookup yields CDR1 SGHVS and CDR2 FNYEAQ. The CDR3 runs 15 residues. CDR3 protein: CASSLEAREGQPQNF. The CDR3, as DNA: TGTGCCAGCAGCTTAGAGGCCAGGGAGGGTCAGCCCCAGAATTTT. The entire variable domain, with the rest obtained from reference TRBV7-6 and TRBJ1-5, is as follows: GAGVSQSPRYKVTKRGQDVALRCDPISGHVSLYWYRQALGQGPEFLTYFNYEAQQDKSGLPNDRFSAERPEGSISTLTIQRTEQRDSAMYRCASSLEAREGQPQNFGDGTRLSIL.

This clonotype was counted many times. The rearrangement joins TRBV20-1 to TRBJ1-4, with no clear D. The CDR3 length is 12 residues. Germline loops: CDR1 DFQATT, CDR2 SNEGSKA (reference sequence). DNA of the CDR3: TGCAGGGGAGGACCGACTAATGAAAAACTGTTTTTT. This codes for CRGGPTNEKLFF.

This clonotype was observed at least ten times. V and J are TRBV20-1 and TRBJ2-1; D is ambiguous. Trimming cost V 0 bases and J 8 bases, with 14 bases left between them. This CDR3 contains 14 residues. Germline loops: CDR1 DFQATT, CDR2 SNEGSKA (reference sequence). In DNA form, the CDR3 reads TGCAGTGCTAGAGATTCTGTATCCGACTATGAGCAGTTCTTC. Translation gives CSARDSVSDYEQFF.

This clonotype was detected a few times. A much bigger clone sits one base away, suggesting this may be a read error. The chain is built from TRBV20-1 and TRBJ2-7; D may correspond to TRBD1 or TRBD2 (5 bases each). CDR3 length: 15 residues. Germline lookup yields CDR1 DFQATT and CDR2 SNEGSKA (reference sequence). Trimming removed 0 bases at V and 0 bases at J, with 12 bases between. As DNA, the CDR3 is TGCAGTGCTAGAGATGGGGGAAAGGTCTCCTACGAGCAGTACTTC. This translates into CSARDGGKVSYEQYF.

This clonotype was picked up many times. The gene calls are TRBV12-3 or TRBV12-4 and TRBJ2-3, with D unresolved. V shed 6 bases and J shed 5 bases, with 12 bases lying between them. CDR3 length equals 13 residues. The CDR3 loop reads CASRPFRRDTQYF. DNA of the CDR3: TGTGCCAGCAGACCCTTTAGGAGAGATACGCAGTATTTT.

This clonotype was seen repeatedly, ten times or more. The chain couples TRBV5-1 to TRBJ1-3; D remains ambiguous. The germline CDR1 and CDR2 sequences are SGHRS and YFSETQ. The V and J ends lost 0 bases and 0 bases respectively, with 7 bases between them. The CDR3 has 15 amino acids. In DNA, the CDR3 is TGCGCCAGCAGCTTGGAAGCTATCTCTGGAAACACCATATATTTT. Amino acids: CASSLEAISGNTIYF. Filled out from reference TRBV5-1 and TRBJ1-3, the complete variable domain reads KAGVTQTPRYLIKTRGQQVTLSCSPISGHRSVSWYQQTPGQGLQFLFEYFSETQRNKGNFPGRFSGRQFSNSRSEMNVSTLELGDSALYLCASSLEAISGNTIYFGEGSWLTVV.

This clonotype was picked up many times. The V and J genes are TRBV2 and TRBJ1-4; 7 bases are shared with TRBD1. Germline assignment: CDR1 SNHLY and CDR2 FYNNEI. The ends lost 8 bases at V and 4 bases at J; junction bases unmatched: 4. This CDR3 comprises 13 residues. CDR3 region: CASLRDSNEKLFF. As DNA, the CDR3 is TGTGCCAGCCTAAGGGACAGTAATGAAAAACTGTTTTTT.

This clonotype has at least ten counts. The rearrangement links TRBV5-1 to TRBJ1-2; D may be TRBD1 (6 bases). The germline gives CDR1 SGHRS, CDR2 YFSETQ. V was trimmed by 3 bases and J by 2 bases, leaving 11 bases between them. This CDR3 has 14 residues. This chain's CDR3 is CASSSDSRNYGYTF. For the CDR3, the DNA is TGCGCCAGCAGCTCGGACAGCCGAAACTATGGCTACACCTTC.